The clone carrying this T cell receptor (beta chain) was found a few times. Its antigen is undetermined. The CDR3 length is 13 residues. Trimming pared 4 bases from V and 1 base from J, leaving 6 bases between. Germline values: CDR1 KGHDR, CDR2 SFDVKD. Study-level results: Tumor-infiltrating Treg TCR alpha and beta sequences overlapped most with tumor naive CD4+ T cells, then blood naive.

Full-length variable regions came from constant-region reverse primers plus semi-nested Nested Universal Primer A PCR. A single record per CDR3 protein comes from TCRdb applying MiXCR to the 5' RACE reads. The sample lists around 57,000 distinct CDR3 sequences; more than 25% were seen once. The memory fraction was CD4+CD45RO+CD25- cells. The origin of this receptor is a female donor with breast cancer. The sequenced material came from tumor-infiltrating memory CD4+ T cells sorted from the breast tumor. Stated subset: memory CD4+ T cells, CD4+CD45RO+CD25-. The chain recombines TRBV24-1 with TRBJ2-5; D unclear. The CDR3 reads CATSESVQETQYF. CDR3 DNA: TGTGCCACCAGTGAGTCAGTCCAAGAGACCCAGTACTTC.